A single sample is the source of the 6 T cell receptor beta chains below, sequenced in a study of T cell repertoires in ileal Crohn's disease. Data came from immunoSEQ multiplex PCR; TCRdb stores just in-frame clones and leaves some out. The sample has approximately 12,000 clones, roughly 72% seen once. The material sequenced was ileal tissue. The receptors here all came from an adult with Crohn's disease.

This clone was picked up one time. The chain recombines TRBV6-6 with TRBJ2-7; a weak D match, TRBD2 (6 bases). Germline CDR1 is MNHNY and CDR2 is SVGAGI (reference sequence). This CDR3 contains 14 residues. V was pared by 2 bases and J by 4 bases, with 12 bases between. The CDR3 loop reads CASSYSLATYEQYF. CDR3 nucleotides: TGTGCCAGCAGTTACAGCCTAGCGACATACGAGCAGTACTTC.

The chain combines TRBV5-1 with TRBJ2-5; TRBD2 agrees at 13 bases. Germline CDR1 is SGHRS and CDR2 is YFSETQ. This CDR3 spans 17 amino acids. V lost 3 bases to trimming and J lost 2 bases; unmatched junction nucleotides: 7. The CDR3 sequence: CASSSGLAGIHQETQYF. The CDR3 nucleotides read TGCGCCAGCAGCTCGGGACTAGCGGGGATACATCAAGAGACCCAGTACTTC. The entire variable domain, with the rest obtained from reference TRBV5-1 and TRBJ2-5, is as follows: KAGVTQTPRYLIKTRGQQVTLSCSPISGHRSVSWYQQTPGQGLQFLFEYFSETQRNKGNFPGRFSGRQFSNSRSEMNVSTLELGDSALYLCASSSGLAGIHQETQYFGPGTRLLVL.

This chain links TRBV5-6 with TRBJ1-2, with D possibly TRBD1 on 5 matching bases. There are 16 residues in the CDR3. The V end lost 4 bases, the J end lost 4 bases, and 20 bases lay between the germline ends. Germline V gene sequence: CDR1 SGHDT, CDR2 YYEEEE. DNA for the CDR3: TGTGCCAGCAGCCCCCTAGGGAGGGGCTTCGGCTATGGCTACACCTTC. It encodes CASSPLGRGFGYGYTF.

This clone was seen a single time. The rearrangement links TRBV13 to TRBJ2-3, with 7 bases fitting TRBD2. Germline-derived CDR1 and CDR2 are PRHDT and FYEKMQ (reference sequence). With V trimmed by 1 base and J by 0 bases, 7 bases remained unmatched. The CDR3 extends over 17 amino acids. CDR3 residues: CASSLAIAGASTDTQYF. In nucleotides, the CDR3 is TGTGCCAGCAGCTTAGCTATAGCGGGCGCCAGCACAGATACGCAGTATTTT. The full variable domain, completed using reference TRBV13 and TRBJ2-3, is AAGVIQSPRHLIKEKRETATLKCYPIPRHDTVYWYQQGPGQDPQFLISFYEKMQSDKGSIPDRFSAQQFSDYHSELNMSSLELGDSALYFCASSLAIAGASTDTQYFGPGTRLTVL.

This chain joins TRBV6-6 and TRBJ1-2, with D possibly TRBD1 on 5 matching bases. The CDR3 loop spans 14 amino acids. V was trimmed by 0 bases and J by 6 bases, leaving 11 bases between them. Germline V gene lookup returns CDR1 MNHNY and CDR2 SVGAGI (reference sequence). CDR3 nucleotide sequence: TGTGCCAGCAGTTACTCGGGGGGGGAGGATGGCTACACCTTC. This sequence encodes CASSYSGGEDGYTF.

The chain joins TRBV6-5 to TRBJ2-1; D might be TRBD2 (6 bases). The length of the CDR3 is 14 residues. The V end was cut by 2 bases, the J end by 7 bases, with 12 bases between. Germline assignment: CDR1 MNHEY and CDR2 SVGAGI. CDR3 nucleotides: TGTGCCAGCAGTTACCCGTTTGGAGGGAATGAGCAGTTCTTC. This gives the protein CASSYPFGGNEQFF.